This T cell receptor (beta chain) was recovered during a study of CD8+ T cells in alopecia areata. General study points: There were also resident alphabeta T cells of normal skin sequenced in scalp samples.

Once RNA had been extracted, it was reverse transcribed into cDNA to act as the sequencing template. The data were produced by immunoSEQ multiplex PCR, yet TCRdb's version contains in-frame clones alone and is incomplete. The sample includes 85,000 to 110,000 clones, 45% to 60% of them seen just once. The CDR3 spans 15 residues. The V segment lost 2 bases and the J segment 3 bases; nucleotides outside the gene matches: 9. Germline V lookup: CDR1 SQVTM, CDR2 ANQGSEA. Worth noting for this clone: The antigen remains undetermined.

This sequence joins TRBV29-1 and TRBJ2-7; 8 positions agree with TRBD1. The sequencing sample was made of CD4+ T cells sorted from blood. The clonotype originates from a human donor in good health. CDR3 protein: CSVEIAGQGIYEQYF. The CDR3 DNA sequence: TGCAGCGTTGAAATTGCAGGACAGGGCATCTACGAGCAGTACTTC.